The next 15 T cell receptor beta chains were all read from a single sample in a study of patients and donors after allogeneic stem cell transplantation. One entry per CDR3 protein, called by TCRdb with MiXCR from the RT-PCR reads. The sample consists of some 960,000 distinct CDR3 sequences, about a sixth of them appearing once. The source material was blood, either unsorted or a sorted T cell fraction (not recorded which). The origin of the receptors is a human donor who was either an allogeneic HSCT recipient or a stem cell or donor lymphocyte infusion donor (not recorded which). It is not recorded whose cells these are; they may come from a transplant donor.

This clonotype was observed a handful of times. This chain joins TRBV28 and TRBJ1-2; D remains ambiguous. There are 11 residues in the CDR3. Between the trimmed V and J ends, which lost 4 bases and 10 bases, there was a span of 10 bases. The V gene's germline CDR1 is MDHEN and CDR2 SYDVKM. The CDR3 nucleotides read TGTGCCAGCAGTTCCTCCGGGATCTACACCTTC. It translates to CASSSSGIYTF.

The table lists this clonotype with a count of one. The gene calls are TRBV12-3 or TRBV12-4 and TRBJ2-7; TRBD1 is a possible D gene (6 bases). The CDR3 has 15 residues. Trimming stripped 2 bases from V and 3 bases from J, with 14 bases between. Here the CDR3 DNA reads TGTGCCAGCAGTTTAAGGCAGGGGAGTATCTACGAGCAGTACTTC. Translated: CASSLRQGSIYEQYF.

This clonotype was counted only a few times. The V call is TRBV12-3 or TRBV12-4, the J call TRBJ2-1; maybe TRBD1 (6 bases). V was pared by 5 bases and J by 4 bases, with 15 bases between. The CDR3 length is 15 residues. The CDR3 bases are TGTGCCAGCAGTGGGGGCCGGAGGAGATACAATGAGCAGTTCTTC. Amino acids: CASSGGRRRYNEQFF.

The V and J genes are TRBV5-1 and TRBJ2-7; TRBD2 matches 10 bases. Germline V lookup: CDR1 SGHRS, CDR2 YFSETQ. This CDR3 is 15 amino acids long. The V and J ends lost 1 base and 3 bases, in that order; junction bases with no gene match: 4. CDR3 nucleotide sequence: TGCGCCAGCAGCTTGACTAGCGGGACGGGCTACGAGCAGTACTTC. Protein: CASSLTSGTGYEQYF.

This clonotype was detected only a few times. This chain links TRBV7-9 with TRBJ2-5; D not resolved. Germline lookup yields CDR1 SEHNR and CDR2 FQNEAQ (reference sequence). Trimming cost V 7 bases and J 3 bases, with 6 bases left between them. CDR3 length equals 11 residues. CDR3 sequence: CASTREETQYF. CDR3 nucleotide sequence: TGTGCCAGCACCCGCGAAGAGACCCAGTACTTC.

This clonotype came up a few times. V and J are TRBV24-1 and TRBJ2-1; possibly TRBD1 for D (6 bases). Germline V gives CDR1 KGHDR, CDR2 SFDVKD. Trimming removed 9 bases at V and 6 bases at J, with 14 bases between. The length of the CDR3 is 13 residues. In DNA, the CDR3 is TGTGCCACCGCGGACAGTCCCGCCAATGAGCAGTTCTTC. Protein product: CATADSPANEQFF.

This clonotype appeared a few times. J is TRBJ2-7 and V is TRBV27; D gene ambiguous. This CDR3 is 14 amino acids long. Germline loops: CDR1 MNHEY, CDR2 SMNVEV (reference sequence). V lost 0 bases and J 2 bases, leaving 8 bases between the germline ends. The CDR3 loop reads CASSLSPPPYEQYF. As DNA, the CDR3 is TGTGCCAGCAGTTTATCCCCCCCACCCTACGAGCAGTACTTC.

In this sample, this clonotype turned up many times. The V call is TRBV29-1, the J call TRBJ2-3; D is ambiguous. Trimming took off 0 bases at V and 0 bases at J, with 7 bases between the two ends. The CDR3 contains 14 residues. CDR1 and CDR2 (germline): SQVTM, ANQGSEA. The CDR3 DNA is TGCAGCGTTGAAGAGGGCGCCAGCACAGATACGCAGTATTTT. It translates to CSVEEGASTDTQYF.

This clonotype was seen ten or more times. The chain has TRBV12-3 or TRBV12-4 and TRBJ2-7; no definite D call. CDR3 length: 14 amino acids. V was trimmed by 4 bases and J by 3 bases, leaving 13 bases between them. CDR3 nucleotide sequence: TGTGCCAGCAGTTCCGGTAGGCCATACTACGAGCAGTACTTC. This codes for CASSSGRPYYEQYF.

The chain combines TRBV15 with TRBJ2-1, with D possibly being TRBD1 (6 bases). There are 15 residues in the CDR3. Germline loops: CDR1 LNHNV, CDR2 YYDKDF (reference sequence). V lost 1 base, J lost 5 bases, and 12 bases lay in between. Written as DNA, the CDR3 is TGTGCCACCAGCAGAGGACAGGAGTCACACAATGAGCAGTTCTTC. It specifies CATSRGQESHNEQFF.

This clonotype was seen only a few times. The V call is TRBV12-3 or TRBV12-4, the J call TRBJ2-5; 9 bases line up with TRBD1. V lost 7 bases and J lost 0; bases outside the gene matches: 9. The CDR3 sequence is 16 residues long. CDR3 nucleotide sequence: TGTGCCAGCAACACAGGAGGGACAGGGAACCAAGAGACCCAGTACTTC. It specifies CASNTGGTGNQETQYF.

The chain couples TRBV28 to TRBJ1-5; 9 positions match TRBD1. This CDR3 region has 12 residues. V trimming: 9 bases; J trimming: 6 bases; junction bases outside the gene matches: 3. CDR1 and CDR2 (germline): MDHEN, SYDVKM. The CDR3, as DNA: TGTGCCAGAGGGACAGGGCGTCAGCCCCAGCATTTT. As protein: CARGTGRQPQHF.

The chain links TRBV2 to TRBJ2-5, with TRBD1 identical over 7 bases. J gave up 0 bases and V 8 bases, and 15 bases lay outside the gene matches. The CDR3 runs 17 residues. Germline CDR1 reads SNHLY; CDR2 reads FYNNEI. CDR3 in DNA: TGTGCCAGCCGAATCCCTCCGGGACAGTTGTACCAAGAGACCCAGTACTTC. Translation gives CASRIPPGQLYQETQYF. Complete variable domain (other parts from reference TRBV2 and TRBJ2-5): EPEVTQTPSHQVTQMGQEVILRCVPISNHLYFYWYRQILGQKVEFLVSFYNNEISEKSEIFDDQFSVERPDGSNFTLKIRSTKLEDSAMYFCASRIPPGQLYQETQYFGPGTRLLVL.

The chain links TRBV20-1 to TRBJ1-1; unclear D gene. Trimming stripped 5 bases from V and 0 bases from J, with 10 bases between. CDR1 and CDR2 from the germline V gene are DFQATT and SNEGSKA (reference sequence). This CDR3 region has 13 residues. The CDR3 DNA reads TGCAGTGCTTCGAAGACTATGAACACTGAAGCTTTCTTT. It codes for CSASKTMNTEAFF.

The chain combines TRBV12-3 or TRBV12-4 with TRBJ2-1, with 7 bases lining up with TRBD1. The length of the CDR3 is 11 residues. After removal of 6 bases from V and 14 bases from J, the junction contained 7 bases not matched to a gene. CDR3 protein: CASSPGQRKFF. CDR3 DNA sequence: TGTGCCAGCAGCCCGGGACAGAGAAAGTTCTTC.